Presented here are 14 T cell receptor beta chains from one specimen sequenced in a study of T-cell reconstitution after alpha-beta-depleted transplantation in children. During its preparation, the TCRbeta library received unique molecular identifiers. Using its own MiXCR run on the PCR reads, TCRdb lists one record per CDR3 protein. This sample has about 610,000 distinct CDR3 sequences, with 8% to 11% found just once. The sequences come from PBMCs from the stem cell graft donor, collected from the stem cell graft. Every receptor here comes from a human donor who donated a stem cell graft to a child with acute myeloid leukemia.

The chain employs TRBV9 and TRBJ1-6; maybe TRBD1 (6 bases). This CDR3 has 15 residues. The ends were cut back, 5 bases at V and 15 bases at J, with 24 bases in the middle. CDR1 SGDLS and CDR2 YYNGEE come from the germline V gene. The CDR3 is CASRPEGIGGHRLHF. CDR3 DNA: TGTGCCAGCAGACCAGAAGGGATTGGGGGACATCGCCTCCACTTT. Drawing the rest from reference TRBV9 and TRBJ1-6, the complete variable domain is DSGVTQTPKHLITATGQRVTLRCSPRSGDLSVYWYQQSLDQGLQFLIQYYNGEERAKGNILERFSAQQFPDLHSELNLSSLELGDSALYFCASRPEGIGGHRLHFGNGTRLTVT.

This CDR3 reads CSAKRTEAQETQYF. For the CDR3, the DNA is TGCAGTGCTAAAAGGACGGAGGCCCAAGAGACCCAGTACTTC. The J gene is TRBJ2-5, the V gene TRBV20-1; a possible D gene is TRBD2 (5 bases). Germline-derived CDR1 and CDR2 are DFQATT and SNEGSKA (reference sequence). Trimming shortened V by 4 bases and J by 1 base, and 13 bases separated the two germline ends. The CDR3 is 14 amino acids.

The J gene is TRBJ2-7, the V gene TRBV12-3 or TRBV12-4; 9 nucleotides agree with TRBD1. There are 16 residues in the CDR3. J lost 7 bases, V lost 2 bases, and 12 bases had no gene match. CDR3 DNA: TGTGCCAGCAGTTTAAGGGGTTGGGGACAGGGTCAAGAGCAGTACTTC. Amino acids: CASSLRGWGQGQEQYF.

This sequence joins TRBV7-2 and TRBJ1-1, with 9 positions matching TRBD1. The CDR3 runs 17 residues. V lost 4 bases and J lost 8; bases outside the gene matches: 17. CDR1 and CDR2 (germline): SGHTA, FQGNSA. The CDR3 spells CASSWIGTGQGFVEAFF. Written as DNA, the CDR3 is TGTGCCAGCAGCTGGATTGGGACAGGGCAAGGGTTTGTCGAAGCTTTCTTT.

The sample holds a few counts of this clonotype. The rearrangement uses TRBV3-1 and TRBJ2-4; 8 bases agree with TRBD2. Germline CDR1 LGHDT, CDR2 YNNKEL (reference sequence). J gave up 2 bases and V 3 bases, and 9 bases lay outside the gene matches. The CDR3 has 17 residues. CDR3 nucleotide sequence: TGTGCCAGCAGCCAGAAGAGCGGGAGTAGATCCAAAAACATTCAGTACTTC. Amino acid sequence: CASSQKSGSRSKNIQYF.

Ten or more counts support this clonotype. The chain uses TRBV12-3 or TRBV12-4 and TRBJ2-3; TRBD2 might be the D (6 bases). The CDR3 has 14 residues. V shed 3 bases and J shed 3 bases, with 10 bases lying between them. CDR3 amino acids: CASSFGGLTDTQYF. The CDR3, as DNA: TGTGCCAGCAGTTTTGGCGGACTAACAGATACGCAGTATTTT.

The V call is TRBV7-9, the J call TRBJ2-7; D is uncertain. V shed 5 bases and J shed 9 bases, with 17 bases lying between them. This CDR3 is 13 amino acids long. The germline gives CDR1 SEHNR, CDR2 FQNEAQ (reference sequence). The CDR3 region is CASSPSQAFGQYF. The CDR3, as DNA: TGTGCCAGCAGCCCCTCGCAAGCTTTCGGGCAGTACTTC.

This clonotype was observed a few times. This chain connects TRBV12-3 or TRBV12-4 to TRBJ1-5; D not certain. The CDR3 has 11 residues. The V and J ends lost 5 bases and 5 bases respectively, with 4 bases between them. The CDR3 region has the DNA TGTGCCAGCAGTAAGGATCAGCCCCAGCATTTT. This sequence encodes CASSKDQPQHF.

The chain is built from TRBV30 and TRBJ2-6, with D maybe TRBD1 (6 bases). Trimming took off 4 bases at V and 0 bases at J, with 16 bases between the two ends. The CDR3 spans 17 residues. Per germline, CDR1 GTSNPN and CDR2 SVGIG (reference sequence). The CDR3 coding sequence is TGTGCCTGGACCCTACCGGGACATCGCTCTGGGGCCAACGTCCTGACTTTC. The encoded protein is CAWTLPGHRSGANVLTF.

This clonotype was detected a few times. The chain employs TRBV15 and TRBJ1-2; TRBD1 agrees at 7 bases. The V segment lost 5 bases and the J segment 3 bases; nucleotides outside the gene matches: 9. Germline loops: CDR1 LNHNV, CDR2 YYDKDF (reference sequence). The CDR3 totals 15 residues. The CDR3 region has the DNA TGTGCCACCAGCTCCTCGACAGGGAGGCACTATGGCTACACCTTC. This sequence encodes CATSSSTGRHYGYTF. Filled out from reference TRBV15 and TRBJ1-2, the complete variable domain reads DAMVIQNPRYQVTQFGKPVTLSCSQTLNHNVMYWYQQKSSQAPKLLFHYYDKDFNNEADTPDNFQSRRPNTSFCFLDIRSPGLGDTAMYLCATSSSTGRHYGYTFGSGTRLTVV.

The rearrangement links TRBV27 to TRBJ2-7; D unresolved. Trimming left V 0 bases short and J 5 bases short, with 8 bases between. Germline lookup yields CDR1 MNHEY and CDR2 SMNVEV (reference sequence). This CDR3 spans 13 amino acids. CDR3 in amino acids: CASSLSVWNEQYF. The CDR3 DNA reads as TGTGCCAGCAGTTTATCAGTGTGGAACGAGCAGTACTTC.

This clonotype appeared a few times. This rearrangement joins TRBV20-1 to TRBJ2-5, with D possibly TRBD1 on 5 matching bases. V was clipped by 6 bases and J by 9 bases, with 35 bases between them. The CDR3 runs 18 residues. CDR1 DFQATT and CDR2 SNEGSKA come from the germline V gene (reference sequence). CDR3 in DNA: TGCAGTGCCCCCCTCCGGCCGAGCCTAGTAGGGGCTGGTTCGGCCCAGTACTTC. This gives the protein CSAPLRPSLVGAGSAQYF.

The chain employs TRBV5-5 and TRBJ2-5, with D perhaps matching TRBD1 or TRBD2 (5 bases each). Germline lookup yields CDR1 SGHKS and CDR2 YYEKEE (reference sequence). This CDR3 is built from 15 residues. V was cut by 1 base and J by 6 bases, with 16 bases left in between. In DNA, the CDR3 is TGTGCCAGCAGCTTGTACGGGACGCAATCGAAGACCCAGTACTTC. Amino acid sequence: CASSLYGTQSKTQYF.

This clonotype was seen only a few times. As DNA, the CDR3 is TGTGCCACCAGCAGAGAGTCATCCTTTAGCGGGAGCGTAGCCAAAAACATTCAGTACTTC. This sequence encodes CATSRESSFSGSVAKNIQYF. The J gene is TRBJ2-4, the V gene TRBV15, with 9 bases identical to TRBD2. V shed 0 bases, J shed 0 bases, and the junction held 12 bases outside the gene matches. CDR3 length: 20 residues. CDR1 and CDR2 (germline): LNHNV, YYDKDF (reference sequence).